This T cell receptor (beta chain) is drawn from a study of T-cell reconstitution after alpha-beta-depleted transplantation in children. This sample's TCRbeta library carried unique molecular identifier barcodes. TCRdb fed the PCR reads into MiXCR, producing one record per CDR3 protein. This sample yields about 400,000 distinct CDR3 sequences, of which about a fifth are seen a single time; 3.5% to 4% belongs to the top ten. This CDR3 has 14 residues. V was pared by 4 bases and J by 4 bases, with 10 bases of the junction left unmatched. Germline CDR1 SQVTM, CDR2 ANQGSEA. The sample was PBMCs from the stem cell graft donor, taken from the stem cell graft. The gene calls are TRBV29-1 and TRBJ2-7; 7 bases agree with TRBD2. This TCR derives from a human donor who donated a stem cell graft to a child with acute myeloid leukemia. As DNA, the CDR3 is TGCAGCGTTGGTCAGGGCGGGAGTTGGTACGAGCAGTACTTC. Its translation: CSVGQGGSWYEQYF.